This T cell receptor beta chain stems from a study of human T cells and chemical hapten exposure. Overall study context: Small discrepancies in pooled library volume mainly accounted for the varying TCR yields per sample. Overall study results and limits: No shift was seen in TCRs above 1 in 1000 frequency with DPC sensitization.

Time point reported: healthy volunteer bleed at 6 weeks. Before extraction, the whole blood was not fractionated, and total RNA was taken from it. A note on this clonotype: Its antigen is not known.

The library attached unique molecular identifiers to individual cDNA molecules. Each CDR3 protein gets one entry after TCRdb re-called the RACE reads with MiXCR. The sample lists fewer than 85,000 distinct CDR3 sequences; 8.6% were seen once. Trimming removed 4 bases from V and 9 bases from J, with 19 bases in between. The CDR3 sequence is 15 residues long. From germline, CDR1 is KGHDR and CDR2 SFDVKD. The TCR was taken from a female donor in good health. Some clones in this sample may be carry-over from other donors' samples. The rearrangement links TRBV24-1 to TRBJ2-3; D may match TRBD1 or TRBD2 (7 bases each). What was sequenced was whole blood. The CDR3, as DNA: TGTGCCACCAGTGACCAGGGGGTGAGCGGGGACACGCAGTATTTT. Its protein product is CATSDQGVSGDTQYF.